This TCR beta chain is drawn from a study of cytomegalovirus exposure and HLA in healthy donors. The PCR made use of 60 Vbeta and 13 Jbeta primers. Per the authors' pipeline: A later analysis tallied 80 million or so unique TCR beta chains, some 12 million of them shared. TCRdb's copy holds only in-frame clones and misses some; the assay was immunoSEQ multiplex PCR. V, J and clone size reflect that table, while D and trimming were determined from the DNA. Counted here are 150,000 to 200,000 clones, 10% to 15% occurring once; the ten biggest clones make up 7.5% to 10%. V gave up 7 bases and J gave up 6 bases, with 9 bases separating them. The CDR3 covers 11 residues. Germline-derived CDR1 and CDR2 are SQVTM and ANQGSEA. On this clone: Its antigen is not known.

Whole-study results and caveats: A highly shared variant cluster was judged a likely technical artifact.

The sequence was collected from a man in his fifties or sixties in good health and CMV-seropositive. Sequenced input: PBMCs. The chain employs TRBV29-1 and TRBJ2-2, with D uncertain. The CDR3 nucleotides are TGCAGCGGCAATCGGGCCGGGGAGCTGTTTTTT. Translated, it gives CSGNRAGELFF.